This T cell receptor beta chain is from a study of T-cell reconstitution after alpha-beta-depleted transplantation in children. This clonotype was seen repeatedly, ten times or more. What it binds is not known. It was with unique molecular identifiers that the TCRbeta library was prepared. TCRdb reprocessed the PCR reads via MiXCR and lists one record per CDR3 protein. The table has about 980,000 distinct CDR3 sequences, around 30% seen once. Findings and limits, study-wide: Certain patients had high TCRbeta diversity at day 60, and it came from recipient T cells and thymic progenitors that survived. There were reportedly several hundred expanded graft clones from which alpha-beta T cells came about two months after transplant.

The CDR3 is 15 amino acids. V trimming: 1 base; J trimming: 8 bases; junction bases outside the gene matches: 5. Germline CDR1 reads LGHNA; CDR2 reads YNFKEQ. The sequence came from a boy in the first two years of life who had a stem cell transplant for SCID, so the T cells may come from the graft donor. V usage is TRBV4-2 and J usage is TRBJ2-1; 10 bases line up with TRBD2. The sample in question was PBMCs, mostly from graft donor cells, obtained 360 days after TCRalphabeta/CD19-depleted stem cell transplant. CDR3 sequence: CASSQALAGEYEQFF. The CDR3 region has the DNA TGTGCCAGCAGCCAAGCGCTAGCGGGGGAATATGAGCAGTTCTTC.